These T cell receptor beta chains were read from a single sample in a study of blood T cell repertoires in COVID-19. Some clones are missing from TCRdb's copy, which holds only in-frame ones; the method was immunoSEQ multiplex PCR. The data show around 120,000 clones, with around 86% seen just once and 25% to 30% held by the top ten. Sequenced input: peripheral blood. These receptors were obtained from a woman in her 70s with acute or convalescent COVID-19. Each CDR3 is given with its conserved first and last residue. Fields, in order: clone size, D gene, V gene, J gene, CDR3 protein, CDR3 DNA. The D gene is left open where the match is weak. Not all rows give a size; the values are once, few, many and, for expanded clones, a class.

clone size: .
D gene: .
V gene: TRBV6-6
J gene: TRBJ1-5
CDR3 protein: CASSYAAGRSGQPQHF
CDR3 DNA: TGTGCCAGCAGTTACGCCGCAGGGAGGTCGGGTCAGCCCCAGCATTTT

clone size: .
D gene: .
V gene: TRBV5-6
J gene: TRBJ1-1
CDR3 protein: CASSWGLQDDNTEAFF
CDR3 DNA: TGTGCCAGCAGCTGGGGATTACAGGACGATAACACTGAAGCTTTCTTT

clone size: .
D gene: .
V gene: TRBV12-5
J gene: TRBJ2-7
CDR3 protein: CASGLSQGGYEQYF
CDR3 DNA: TGTGCTAGTGGTTTGTCCCAGGGAGGCTACGAGCAGTACTTC

clone size: .
D gene: .
V gene: TRBV18
J gene: TRBJ2-3
CDR3 protein: CASSQDSSSTDTQYF
CDR3 DNA: TGTGCCAGCTCACAGGACAGTTCTTCCACAGATACGCAGTATTTT

clone size: .
D gene: .
V gene: TRBV29-1
J gene: TRBJ2-4
CDR3 protein: CSVKPRKGGNIQYF
CDR3 DNA: TGCAGCGTTAAGCCCCGTAAGGGGGGGAACATTCAGTACTTC

clone size: .
D gene: TRBD1
V gene: TRBV3-1/TRBV3-2
J gene: TRBJ1-2
CDR3 protein: CASSLSTGDGYTF
CDR3 DNA: TGTGCCAGCAGCCTATCTACAGGGGATGGCTACACCTTC

clone size: .
D gene: TRBD1
V gene: TRBV28
J gene: TRBJ2-7
CDR3 protein: CASTTTGGLYEQYF
CDR3 DNA: TGTGCCAGCACCACTACAGGGGGCTTGTACGAGCAGTACTTC

clone size: .
D gene: .
V gene: TRBV6-5
J gene: TRBJ1-2
CDR3 protein: CASSYSHFSRGYTF
CDR3 DNA: TGTGCCAGCAGTTACAGTCACTTCTCGAGGGGCTACACCTTC

clone size: .
D gene: .
V gene: TRBV2
J gene: TRBJ2-2
CDR3 protein: CASSEVAQVGGELFF
CDR3 DNA: TGTGCCAGCAGTGAAGTGGCCCAGGTCGGCGGGGAGCTGTTTTTT

clone size: .
D gene: TRBD1
V gene: TRBV19
J gene: TRBJ1-2
CDR3 protein: CASSDHRGQGYGYTF
CDR3 DNA: TGTGCCAGTAGTGACCATCGCGGACAGGGCTATGGCTACACCTTC

clone size: .
D gene: TRBD2
V gene: TRBV5-1
J gene: TRBJ2-3
CDR3 protein: CASSTGTSGADTQYF
CDR3 DNA: TGCGCCAGCAGCACCGGGACTAGCGGGGCGGATACGCAGTATTTT

clone size: .
D gene: TRBD1
V gene: TRBV6-6
J gene: TRBJ1-6
CDR3 protein: CATTERDRDNSPLHF
CDR3 DNA: TGTGCCACCACGGAACGGGACAGGGATAATTCACCCCTCCACTTT

clone size: few
D gene: .
V gene: TRBV7-9
J gene: TRBJ1-1
CDR3 protein: CASSFGVTEAFF
CDR3 DNA: TGTGCCAGCAGTTTTGGAGTCACTGAAGCTTTCTTT

clone size: .
D gene: .
V gene: TRBV2
J gene: TRBJ2-7
CDR3 protein: CASRFGDYEQYF
CDR3 DNA: TGTGCCAGCAGATTCGGGGACTACGAGCAGTACTTC

clone size: .
D gene: .
V gene: TRBV7-6
J gene: TRBJ1-6
CDR3 protein: CASSFGGSNSPLHF
CDR3 DNA: TGTGCCAGCAGCTTTGGGGGGTCCAATTCACCCCTCCACTTT

clone size: .
D gene: .
V gene: TRBV6-1
J gene: TRBJ1-6
CDR3 protein: CASSEWGRYNSPLHF
CDR3 DNA: TGTGCCAGCAGTGAATGGGGGCGTTATAATTCACCCCTCCACTTT

clone size: .
D gene: .
V gene: TRBV27
J gene: TRBJ1-4
CDR3 protein: CASSLSVAGVLFF
CDR3 DNA: TGTGCCAGCAGTTTATCCGTAGCCGGAGTACTGTTTTTT

clone size: once
D gene: TRBD1
V gene: TRBV6-5
J gene: TRBJ2-1
CDR3 protein: CASSITGDNEQFF
CDR3 DNA: TGTGCCAGCAGTATTACAGGGGACAATGAGCAGTTCTTC

clone size: .
D gene: .
V gene: TRBV6-6
J gene: TRBJ1-2
CDR3 protein: CASSGEGTLYGYTF
CDR3 DNA: TGTGCCAGCAGTGGCGAGGGGACACTATATGGCTACACCTTC

clone size: .
D gene: .
V gene: TRBV20-1
J gene: TRBJ2-5
CDR3 protein: CSAREETQYF
CDR3 DNA: TGCAGCGCGAGGGAAGAGACCCAGTACTTC

clone size: .
D gene: .
V gene: TRBV19
J gene: TRBJ1-3
CDR3 protein: CASSIVWSSGNTIYF
CDR3 DNA: TGTGCCAGTAGTATAGTCTGGAGCTCTGGAAACACCATATATTTT

clone size: .
D gene: TRBD1
V gene: TRBV5-1
J gene: TRBJ2-7
CDR3 protein: CASSGGTGAEHEQYF
CDR3 DNA: TGCGCCAGCAGCGGAGGGACAGGGGCGGAACACGAGCAGTACTTC

clone size: few
D gene: .
V gene: TRBV10-2
J gene: TRBJ1-2
CDR3 protein: CASSVAAGVNGYTF
CDR3 DNA: TGCGCCAGCAGTGTAGCCGCGGGGGTCAATGGCTACACCTTC

clone size: .
D gene: .
V gene: TRBV11-2
J gene: TRBJ1-1
CDR3 protein: CASSLKGHRNTEAFF
CDR3 DNA: TGTGCCAGCAGCTTAAAGGGACACCGGAACACTGAAGCTTTCTTT

clone size: .
D gene: .
V gene: TRBV21-1
J gene: TRBJ2-7
CDR3 protein: CASTPLGGQGGGEQYF
CDR3 DNA: TGTGCCAGCACCCCTCTTGGGGGACAGGGAGGCGGCGAGCAGTACTTC

clone size: .
D gene: TRBD1
V gene: TRBV5-1
J gene: TRBJ2-4
CDR3 protein: CASSSQQGQGNIQYF
CDR3 DNA: TGCGCCAGCAGCTCCCAACAGGGGCAGGGAAACATTCAGTACTTC

clone size: once
D gene: .
V gene: TRBV18
J gene: TRBJ2-2
CDR3 protein: CASSPGYTGELFF
CDR3 DNA: TGTGCCAGCTCACCCGGGTACACCGGGGAGCTGTTTTTT

clone size: .
D gene: TRBD1
V gene: TRBV11-1
J gene: TRBJ2-4
CDR3 protein: CASSLGETGVNIQYF
CDR3 DNA: TGTGCCAGCAGCTTGGGAGAGACAGGGGTAAACATTCAGTACTTC

clone size: .
D gene: .
V gene: TRBV3-1/TRBV3-2
J gene: TRBJ1-1
CDR3 protein: CASSQPGLNTEAFF
CDR3 DNA: TGTGCCAGCAGCCAACCGGGGTTGAACACTGAAGCTTTCTTT

clone size: .
D gene: TRBD1
V gene: TRBV5-1
J gene: TRBJ1-3
CDR3 protein: CASTQGFDGNTIYF
CDR3 DNA: TGCGCCAGCACACAGGGGTTTGATGGAAACACCATATATTTT

clone size: .
D gene: TRBD2
V gene: TRBV5-6
J gene: TRBJ2-5
CDR3 protein: CASSFLAGSETQYF
CDR3 DNA: TGTGCCAGCAGCTTTTTAGCGGGGTCAGAGACCCAGTACTTC

clone size: once
D gene: TRBD1
V gene: TRBV3-1/TRBV3-2
J gene: TRBJ1-1
CDR3 protein: CASRATGARAFF
CDR3 DNA: TGTGCCAGCAGGGCTACAGGGGCCAGAGCTTTCTTT

clone size: .
D gene: .
V gene: TRBV28
J gene: TRBJ2-5
CDR3 protein: CASSLEETQYF
CDR3 DNA: TGTGCCAGCAGCCTTGAAGAGACCCAGTACTTC

clone size: .
D gene: .
V gene: TRBV2
J gene: TRBJ2-2
CDR3 protein: CASMPDTGELFF
CDR3 DNA: TGTGCCAGCATGCCGGACACCGGGGAGCTGTTTTTT

clone size: .
D gene: .
V gene: TRBV21-1
J gene: TRBJ2-2
CDR3 protein: CASSTTRGGNTGELFF
CDR3 DNA: TGTGCCAGCAGCACCACACGGGGGGGAAACACCGGGGAGCTGTTTTTT

clone size: once
D gene: .
V gene: TRBV11-2
J gene: TRBJ2-7
CDR3 protein: CASVQAGFPYEQYF
CDR3 DNA: TGTGCCAGCGTCCAGGCGGGTTTCCCCTACGAGCAGTACTTC

clone size: .
D gene: .
V gene: TRBV20-1
J gene: TRBJ1-1
CDR3 protein: CSVLRGTEAFF
CDR3 DNA: TGCAGCGTCCTAAGGGGAACTGAAGCTTTCTTT

clone size: few
D gene: .
V gene: TRBV7-3
J gene: TRBJ1-1
CDR3 protein: CASSPRQGLNTEAFF
CDR3 DNA: TGTGCCAGCAGCCCCCGGCAGGGCCTGAACACTGAAGCTTTCTTT

clone size: few
D gene: .
V gene: TRBV6-6
J gene: TRBJ1-6
CDR3 protein: CASSGTSKYNSPLHF
CDR3 DNA: TGTGCCAGCAGCGGGACTTCCAAATATAATTCACCCCTCCACTTT

clone size: .
D gene: TRBD1
V gene: TRBV5-4
J gene: TRBJ1-4
CDR3 protein: CASSLWGQDNEKLFF
CDR3 DNA: TGTGCCAGCAGCTTGTGGGGACAGGATAATGAAAAACTGTTTTTT

clone size: few
D gene: TRBD1
V gene: TRBV25-1
J gene: TRBJ1-4
CDR3 protein: CASSEPQRGTGSEKLFF
CDR3 DNA: TGTGCCAGCAGTGAACCCCAAAGAGGGACAGGGTCTGAAAAACTGTTTTTT

clone size: .
D gene: .
V gene: TRBV2
J gene: TRBJ2-2
CDR3 protein: CASSPLTQGGELFF
CDR3 DNA: TGTGCCAGCAGTCCGTTAACCCAGGGGGGGGAGCTGTTTTTT

clone size: .
D gene: .
V gene: TRBV6-1
J gene: TRBJ1-2
CDR3 protein: CASSEAGDYGYTF
CDR3 DNA: TGTGCCAGCAGTGAAGCAGGAGACTATGGCTACACCTTC

clone size: .
D gene: .
V gene: TRBV6-5
J gene: TRBJ2-2
CDR3 protein: CASSYEGTGELFF
CDR3 DNA: TGTGCCAGCAGTTACGAGGGCACCGGGGAGCTGTTTTTT

clone size: .
D gene: .
V gene: TRBV11-2
J gene: TRBJ2-1
CDR3 protein: CASSLDPRGSYNEQFF
CDR3 DNA: TGTGCCAGCAGCTTAGATCCCCGCGGTTCCTACAATGAGCAGTTCTTC

clone size: .
D gene: .
V gene: TRBV28
J gene: TRBJ1-2
CDR3 protein: CASRLRQVRKTTRGYTF
CDR3 DNA: TGTGCCAGCAGATTGCGACAGGTGCGCAAAACTACAAGAGGCTACACCTTC

clone size: .
D gene: TRBD1
V gene: TRBV2
J gene: TRBJ1-5
CDR3 protein: CASSGTGGSKPQHF
CDR3 DNA: TGTGCCAGCAGTGGGACAGGGGGCTCGAAGCCCCAGCATTTT

clone size: .
D gene: TRBD2
V gene: TRBV18
J gene: TRBJ2-5
CDR3 protein: CASSRLAGDQETQYF
CDR3 DNA: TGTGCCAGCTCGAGACTAGCGGGGGACCAAGAGACCCAGTACTTC

clone size: .
D gene: TRBD1
V gene: TRBV5-1
J gene: TRBJ2-3
CDR3 protein: CASSRAGQGTDTQYF
CDR3 DNA: TGCGCCAGCAGCCGGGCGGGACAGGGAACAGATACGCAGTATTTT

clone size: .
D gene: TRBD1
V gene: TRBV10-1
J gene: TRBJ1-1
CDR3 protein: CASSTGGTEAFF
CDR3 DNA: TGCGCCAGCAGTACAGGGGGGACTGAAGCTTTCTTT

clone size: .
D gene: .
V gene: TRBV7-9
J gene: TRBJ2-7
CDR3 protein: CASSLAGGLYEQYF
CDR3 DNA: TGTGCCAGCAGCTTAGCAGGGGGTCTCTACGAGCAGTACTTC

clone size: .
D gene: .
V gene: TRBV21-1
J gene: TRBJ2-2
CDR3 protein: CASSKARFQAGELFF
CDR3 DNA: TGTGCCAGCAGCAAAGCCAGGTTCCAGGCCGGGGAGCTGTTTTTT

clone size: .
D gene: TRBD2
V gene: TRBV3-1/TRBV3-2
J gene: TRBJ2-3
CDR3 protein: CASSRGAQRGGDF
CDR3 DNA: TGTGCCAGCAGCCGAGGGGCCCAGCGGGGGGGAGATTTT

clone size: .
D gene: TRBD1
V gene: TRBV28
J gene: TRBJ1-5
CDR3 protein: CASISTGQGKYQPQHF
CDR3 DNA: TGTGCCAGCATTTCTACGGGACAGGGAAAATATCAGCCCCAGCATTTT

clone size: .
D gene: .
V gene: TRBV6-5
J gene: TRBJ1-4
CDR3 protein: CASSYSRTYEKLFF
CDR3 DNA: TGTGCCAGCAGTTATTCTCGAACCTACGAAAAACTGTTTTTT

clone size: .
D gene: TRBD1
V gene: TRBV6-5
J gene: TRBJ2-2
CDR3 protein: CAIRSGGTGELFF
CDR3 DNA: TGTGCCATCCGCTCAGGGGGCACCGGGGAGCTGTTTTTT

clone size: .
D gene: .
V gene: TRBV30
J gene: TRBJ1-3
CDR3 protein: CAWSPTGGASDTIYF
CDR3 DNA: TGTGCCTGGAGCCCAACGGGGGGGGCTAGCGACACCATATATTTT

clone size: .
D gene: .
V gene: TRBV6-1
J gene: TRBJ1-2
CDR3 protein: CASSGITRDTTNYGYTF
CDR3 DNA: TGTGCCAGCAGTGGGATAACCCGGGACACTACGAACTATGGCTACACCTTC

clone size: .
D gene: TRBD1
V gene: TRBV5-1
J gene: TRBJ2-7
CDR3 protein: CASSSTGDEQYF
CDR3 DNA: TGCGCCAGCAGTTCGACAGGGGACGAGCAGTACTTC

clone size: .
D gene: TRBD2
V gene: TRBV5-1
J gene: TRBJ2-1
CDR3 protein: CASTLTSDAYNEQFF
CDR3 DNA: TGCGCCAGCACCCTGACTAGCGATGCCTACAATGAGCAGTTCTTC